A selection of T cell receptor beta chains follows, all from one sample in a study of PD-1 blockade in classical Hodgkin lymphoma. The method was immunoSEQ multiplex PCR; TCRdb's version includes in-frame clones alone and lacks a portion of them. The profile shows tens of thousands of clones, roughly nine tenths of them singletons. The sample in question was peripheral blood mononuclear cells (PBMCs), obtained before the second cycle of nivolumab. Receptors were obtained from a human donor with classical Hodgkin lymphoma. Both conserved end residues are part of each CDR3. Clone size is stated in some rows and not others, as once, few, many or a class when expanded.

cdr3_aa v_call clone_size
CASSFREGIFSGNTIYF TRBV28 .
CASSNLQGTYEQYF TRBV5-1 .
CASSVDNYGYTF TRBV2 once
CASSYRTGGNEKLFF TRBV7-6 once
CASSFGGLDNEQFF TRBV28 .
CASSPDRGGSYNEQFF TRBV5-1 once
CAIRLSGGTDTQYF TRBV10-3 .
CASSEVGGLGYEQYF TRBV2 .
CARISVAGGPYEQYF TRBV9 once
CASSQVYLVVPYEQYF TRBV4-1 .
CASSLEADRDIQYF TRBV7-6 .
CASSPFSGSSYEQYF TRBV18 .